What follows are 28 T cell receptor beta chains derived from one specimen sequenced in a study of T cell repertoires in cytomegalovirus infection. TCRdb fed the reads into MiXCR, producing one record per CDR3 protein. This table has about 230,000 distinct CDR3 sequences, 6.5% appearing once. The material sequenced was PBMCs. These receptors were obtained from a human donor in good health (CMV status not recorded). Some clones in this sample may be carry-over from other donors' samples.

This clonotype was seen repeatedly, ten times or more. This chain links TRBV6-5 with TRBJ2-7; 7 bases agree with TRBD1. Looked up from germline, CDR1 is MNHEY and CDR2 is SVGAGI. V shed 6 bases, J shed 3 bases, and the junction held 8 bases outside the gene matches. The CDR3 spans 14 residues. As DNA, the CDR3 is TGTGCCAGCAGACCACCGGGACAGTTCTACGAGCAGTACTTC. As protein: CASRPPGQFYEQYF.

This clonotype has a count of ten or more. CDR3 protein: CSARAIRWAEQFF. CDR3 DNA: TGCAGTGCTAGAGCTATCCGCTGGGCTGAGCAGTTCTTC. The J gene is TRBJ2-1, the V gene TRBV20-1; the D is unclear. This CDR3 region has 13 residues. Germline CDR1 and CDR2: DFQATT and SNEGSKA (reference sequence). The germline V and J ends were trimmed by 1 base and 9 bases, with 13 bases remaining between them.

This clonotype was observed many times. The rearrangement joins TRBV20-1 to TRBJ2-3; the match to TRBD2 covers 9 bases. Germline-derived CDR1 and CDR2 are DFQATT and SNEGSKA (reference sequence). The CDR3 is made up of 15 amino acids. Unmatched junction bases numbered 8, after V lost 1 base and J lost 6 bases. CDR3: CSARVPRGGRDTQYF. CDR3 DNA sequence: TGCAGTGCTAGAGTCCCGCGGGGGGGCCGGGATACGCAGTATTTT.

This clonotype was seen ten or more times. The chain joins TRBV7-2 to TRBJ2-2; no clear D. The CDR3 is 15 amino acids. Trimming shortened V by 3 bases and J by 0 bases, and 8 bases separated the two germline ends. From germline, CDR1 is SGHTA and CDR2 FQGNSA. The CDR3 region is CASSFKISNTGELFF. As DNA, the CDR3 is TGTGCCAGCAGCTTCAAGATTTCGAACACCGGGGAGCTGTTTTTT.

This clonotype was observed at least ten times. The chain uses TRBV6-1 and TRBJ2-6, with TRBD1 identical over 9 bases. Per the germline V gene, CDR1 is MNHNS and CDR2 is SASEGT. V lost 8 bases and J lost 0; bases outside the gene matches: 8. CDR3 length: 17 amino acids. CDR3 loop: CASCRDRVRSGANVLTF. The CDR3 nucleotides are TGTGCCAGCTGCCGGGACAGGGTCCGCTCTGGGGCCAACGTCCTGACTTTC.

This clonotype was found many times. This chain connects TRBV5-1 to TRBJ2-2; 8 bases align to TRBD1. CDR1 SGHRS and CDR2 YFSETQ come from the germline V gene. The J segment lost 4 bases and the V segment lost 0 bases, leaving 5 bases of the junction unmatched. This CDR3 has 16 residues. The CDR3 DNA is TGCGCCAGCAGCTTGGAGGCAGGGGGCATCACCGGGGAGCTGTTTTTT. Encoded protein: CASSLEAGGITGELFF.

This clonotype was observed at least ten times. V gene TRBV7-2 combines with J gene TRBJ1-3; no reliable D call. CDR1 and CDR2 from the germline V gene are SGHTA and FQGNSA. The CDR3 covers 15 residues. The V gene lost 5 bases and the J gene lost 0 bases, with 11 bases spanning the gap. The DNA for the CDR3 is TGTGCCAGCAGCGCCGGAAGGGACTCTGGAAACACCATATATTTT. Amino acid sequence: CASSAGRDSGNTIYF.

J is TRBJ2-2 and V is TRBV6-8; D is possibly TRBD1 (6 bases). Per the germline V gene, CDR1 is MNHGY and CDR2 is SAAAGT. Trimming cost V 6 bases and J 5 bases, with 10 bases left between them. CDR3 length: 13 residues. The CDR3 protein is CASRAGETGELFF. DNA for the CDR3: TGTGCCAGCAGGGCAGGGGAGACCGGGGAGCTGTTTTTT.

This clonotype was picked up a small number of times. This chain connects TRBV29-1 to TRBJ1-1; 9 bases fit TRBD1. The junction had 2 bases not matched to a gene; V was cut back by 5 bases and J by 1 base. Germline-derived CDR1 and CDR2 are SQVTM and ANQGSEA. The CDR3 totals 13 residues. CDR3: CSVTGGSNTEAFF. CDR3 in DNA: TGCAGCGTTACAGGGGGCTCGAACACTGAAGCTTTCTTT.

The rearrangement joins TRBV20-1 to TRBJ2-1; no firm D call. Looked up from germline, CDR1 is DFQATT and CDR2 is SNEGSKA (reference sequence). This CDR3 is 15 amino acids long. V lost 6 bases and J 5 bases, leaving 20 bases between the germline ends. CDR3 sequence: CSAYRPAQRDNEQFF. The CDR3 DNA is TGCAGTGCCTATAGACCGGCGCAAAGGGACAATGAGCAGTTCTTC.

At least ten counts were recorded for this clonotype. In DNA form, the CDR3 reads TGTGCCAGCAGTCCTCGGTCTAGCGGGGGGTCGGGGGGCCAGTACTTC. Its protein is CASSPRSSGGSGGQYF. V and J are TRBV28 and TRBJ2-5, with 11 nucleotides matching TRBD2. Germline CDR1 MDHEN, CDR2 SYDVKM. Unmatched junction bases numbered 15, after V lost 5 bases and J lost 10 bases. This CDR3 contains 16 residues.

Ten or more counts support this clonotype. This rearrangement joins TRBV28 to TRBJ1-1; D gene ambiguous. The germline V gene has CDR1 MDHEN and CDR2 SYDVKM. V was cut by 6 bases and J by 1 base, with 12 bases left in between. This CDR3 has 14 residues. The CDR3, as DNA: TGTGCCAGCAGCCACCTAGTCTCGAACACTGAAGCTTTCTTT. This codes for CASSHLVSNTEAFF.

The sample holds many counts of this clonotype. The chain recombines TRBV20-1 with TRBJ2-7; 8 nucleotides align to TRBD2. Germline trimming cut 1 base from V and 1 base from J; bases unmatched to any gene: 3. The CDR3 length is 14 residues. CDR1 is DFQATT, CDR2 SNEGSKA, per germline (reference sequence). CDR3 in DNA: TGCAGTGCTAGAGCGCCGGGGGGGTCCTACGAGCAGTACTTC. This translates into CSARAPGGSYEQYF.

This clonotype was counted ten times or more. This chain joins TRBV5-1 and TRBJ1-1, with 10 bases identical to TRBD1. Looked up from germline, CDR1 is SGHRS and CDR2 is YFSETQ. Trimming at V came to 4 bases and at J to 6 bases, leaving 3 bases not matched to a gene. CDR3 length: 13 residues. The CDR3 DNA follows: TGCGCCAGCAGCCGCGGGACAGGGGCTGAAGCTTTCTTT. It codes for CASSRGTGAEAFF.

This clonotype was counted at least ten times. The rearrangement joins TRBV19 to TRBJ2-2; D perhaps matches TRBD2 (5 bases). CDR3 size: 15 residues. CDR1 is LNHDA and CDR2 is SQIVND in the germline V gene (reference sequence). Deletions cut 4 bases from V and 7 bases from J, with 16 bases between. In nucleotides, the CDR3 is TGTGCCAGTAGTAGGACGGCAGGAGCGGACGGGGAGCTGTTTTTT. It codes for CASSRTAGADGELFF.

This clonotype has ten or more counts. The V gene is TRBV11-2, the J gene TRBJ2-5; D is unclear. This CDR3 is built from 11 residues. CDR1 and CDR2 (germline): SGHAT, FQNNGV. V dropped 10 bases and J dropped 5 bases, with 11 bases sitting between them. In DNA, the CDR3 is TGTGCCATCGTACTCGGGGAGACCCAGTACTTC. It is translated as CAIVLGETQYF.

This clonotype was recorded many times. V usage is TRBV6-5 and J usage is TRBJ1-1; 8 nucleotides line up with TRBD1. V shed 5 bases, J shed 0 bases, and the junction held 2 bases outside the gene matches. The CDR3 is made up of 14 amino acids. Germline lookup yields CDR1 MNHEY and CDR2 SVGAGI. The CDR3 nucleotides read TGTGCCAGCAGTGAGGGACAGGTGAACACTGAAGCTTTCTTT. Encoded protein: CASSEGQVNTEAFF.

This clonotype was counted at least ten times. The chain is built from TRBV20-1 and TRBJ1-1; possible D gene TRBD1, 5 bases. Germline V gives CDR1 DFQATT, CDR2 SNEGSKA (reference sequence). The CDR3 is 13 residues long. The germline V and J ends were trimmed by 4 bases and 2 bases, with 11 bases remaining between them. The CDR3 DNA reads as TGCAGTGCTACGATACAGGTAAACACTGAAGCTTTCTTT. This gives the protein CSATIQVNTEAFF.

CDR3 residues: CASSFSDGANVLTF. CDR3 coding DNA: TGTGCCAGCAGTTTCTCCGATGGGGCCAACGTCCTGACTTTC. This chain links TRBV27 with TRBJ2-6, with unresolved D. The CDR3 totals 14 residues. Germline V gene lookup returns CDR1 MNHEY and CDR2 SMNVEV (reference sequence). V was cut by 3 bases and J by 3 bases, with 6 bases left in between.

This clonotype was observed a handful of times. The V gene is TRBV28, the J gene TRBJ1-2, with 7 bases aligning to TRBD1. V lost 4 bases to trimming and J lost 8 bases; unmatched junction nucleotides: 4. The CDR3 extends over 12 amino acids. Germline-derived CDR1 and CDR2 are MDHEN and SYDVKM. The DNA for the CDR3 is TGTGCCAGCAGTTCAAGGGGGCGAGGCTACACCTTC. Translation: CASSSRGRGYTF.

This clonotype was seen repeatedly, ten times or more. The chain couples TRBV20-1 to TRBJ1-1, with D possibly being TRBD1 (5 bases). Per the germline V gene, CDR1 is DFQATT and CDR2 is SNEGSKA (reference sequence). There are 14 residues in the CDR3. V lost 1 base, J lost 0 bases, and 9 bases lay in between. The CDR3 nucleotides read TGCAGTGCTAGAGTGGGGACCCTGAACACTGAAGCTTTCTTT. It yields the protein CSARVGTLNTEAFF.

This clonotype was detected many times. This chain links TRBV19 with TRBJ1-1; TRBD1 agrees at 7 bases. CDR1 and CDR2 from the germline V gene are LNHDA and SQIVND (reference sequence). The CDR3 has 13 amino acids. Trimming cost V 7 bases and J 6 bases; bases outside gene matches: 8. This CDR3 reads CASKGEGGSEAFF. In DNA form, the CDR3 reads TGTGCCAGTAAAGGGGAAGGGGGCTCTGAAGCTTTCTTT.

This rearrangement joins TRBV7-9 to TRBJ1-1; possibly TRBD1 for D (6 bases). The CDR3 is made up of 15 amino acids. Trimming left V 2 bases short and J 0 bases short, with 10 bases between. The germline V gene has CDR1 SEHNR and CDR2 FQNEAQ (reference sequence). CDR3 nucleotide sequence: TGTGCCAGCAGCTTACTCGGACAGATGAACACTGAAGCTTTCTTT. Translated: CASSLLGQMNTEAFF.

The V call is TRBV5-5, the J call TRBJ2-2; possibly TRBD1 or TRBD2 for D (7 bases each). The CDR3 sequence is 17 residues long. Germline CDR1 is SGHKS and CDR2 is YYEKEE (reference sequence). With 3 bases removed from V and 5 bases from J, the gap between germline ends came to 20 bases. DNA for the CDR3: TGTGCCAGCAGCTACAGAGTCACAGGGGAGGGGACCGGGGAGCTGTTTTTT. Amino acid sequence: CASSYRVTGEGTGELFF. Looking up the rest from reference TRBV5-5 and TRBJ2-2 gives the full variable domain: DAGVTQSPTHLIKTRGQQVTLRCSPISGHKSVSWYQQVLGQGPQFIFQYYEKEERGRGNFPDRFSARQFPNYSSELNVNALLLGDSALYLCASSYRVTGEGTGELFFGEGSRLTVL.

The chain uses TRBV20-1 and TRBJ2-7, with no clear D. In germline, CDR1 is DFQATT, CDR2 SNEGSKA (reference sequence). Deletions cut 5 bases from V and 3 bases from J, with 11 bases between. The CDR3 runs 12 residues. The CDR3 protein is CSASDSNYEQYF. CDR3 coding DNA: TGCAGTGCTTCTGACTCGAACTACGAGCAGTACTTC.

This clonotype was seen many times. The V and J genes are TRBV11-2 and TRBJ2-5; D is ambiguous. The germline V gene encodes CDR1 SGHAT and CDR2 FQNNGV. This CDR3 has 14 amino acids. V lost 5 bases to trimming and J lost 5 bases, with 15 bases between them. The DNA of the CDR3 is TGTGCCAGCAGCACAACTGACTCGAGGGAGACCCAGTACTTC. Translating it yields CASSTTDSRETQYF.

This clonotype was picked up many times. The genes are TRBV6-2 or TRBV6-3 and TRBJ2-5; 10 bases agree with TRBD1. J was trimmed by 7 bases and V by 6 bases; bases with no gene match: 20. This CDR3 comprises 18 residues. Germline CDR1 and CDR2: MNHEY and SVGEGT. The CDR3: CASSPEDRGDPTPGTQYF. The DNA of the CDR3 is TGTGCCAGCAGCCCCGAGGACAGGGGGGATCCGACCCCCGGGACCCAGTACTTC.

This clonotype was observed at least ten times. V gene TRBV29-1 combines with J gene TRBJ1-4; 9 positions agree with TRBD1. There are 12 residues in the CDR3. V trimming: 7 bases; J trimming: 6 bases; junction bases outside the gene matches: 3. Germline V gene lookup returns CDR1 SQVTM and CDR2 ANQGSEA. CDR3 loop: CSARTGDEKLFF. Here the CDR3 DNA reads TGCAGCGCCCGGACAGGGGATGAAAAACTGTTTTTT. The full variable domain, its missing parts supplied by reference TRBV29-1 and TRBJ1-4, is SAVISQKPSRDICQRGTSLTIQCQVDSQVTMMFWYRQQPGQSLTLIATANQGSEATYESGFVIDKFPISRPNLTFSTLTVSNMSPEDSSIYLCSARTGDEKLFFGSGTQLSVL.